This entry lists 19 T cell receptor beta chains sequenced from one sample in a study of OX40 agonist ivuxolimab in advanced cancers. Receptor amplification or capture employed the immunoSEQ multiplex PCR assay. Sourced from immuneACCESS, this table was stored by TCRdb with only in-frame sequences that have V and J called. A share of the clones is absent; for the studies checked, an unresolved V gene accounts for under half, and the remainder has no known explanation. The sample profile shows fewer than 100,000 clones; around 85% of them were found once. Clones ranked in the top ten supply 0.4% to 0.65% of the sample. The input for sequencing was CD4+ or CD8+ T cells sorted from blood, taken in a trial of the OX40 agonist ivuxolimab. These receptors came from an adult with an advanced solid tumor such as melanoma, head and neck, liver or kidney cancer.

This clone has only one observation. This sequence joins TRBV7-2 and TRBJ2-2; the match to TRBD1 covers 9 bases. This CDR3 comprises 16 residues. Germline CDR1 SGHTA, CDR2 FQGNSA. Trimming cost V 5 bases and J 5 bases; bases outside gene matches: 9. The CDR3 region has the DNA TGTGCCAGCAGCCCACACAGGGGGCTCGGGACCGGGGAGCTGTTTTTT. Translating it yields CASSPHRGLGTGELFF. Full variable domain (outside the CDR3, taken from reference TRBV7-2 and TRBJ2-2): GAGVSQSPSNKVTEKGKDVELRCDPISGHTALYWYRQSLGQGLEFLIYFQGNSAPDKSGLPSDRFSAERTGGSVSTLTIQRTQQEDSAVYLCASSPHRGLGTGELFFGEGSRLTVL.

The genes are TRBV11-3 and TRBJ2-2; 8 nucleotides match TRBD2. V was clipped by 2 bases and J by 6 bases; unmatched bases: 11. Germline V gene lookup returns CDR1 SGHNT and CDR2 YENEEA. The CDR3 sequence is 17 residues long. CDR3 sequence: CASSLNPGTSLPGELFF. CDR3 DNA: TGTGCCAGCAGCTTAAACCCCGGGACTAGTCTTCCCGGGGAGCTGTTTTTT.

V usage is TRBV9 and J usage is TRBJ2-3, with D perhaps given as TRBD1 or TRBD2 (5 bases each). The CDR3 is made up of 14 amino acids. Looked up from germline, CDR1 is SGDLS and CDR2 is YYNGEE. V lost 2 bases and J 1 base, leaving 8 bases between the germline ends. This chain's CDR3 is CASSVLGGTDTQYF. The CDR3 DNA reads TGTGCCAGCAGCGTTTTGGGGGGCACAGATACGCAGTATTTT.

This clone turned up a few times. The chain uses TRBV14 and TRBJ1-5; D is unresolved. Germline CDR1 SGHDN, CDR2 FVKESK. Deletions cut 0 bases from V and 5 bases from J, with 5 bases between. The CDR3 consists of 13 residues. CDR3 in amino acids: CASSQDLDQPQHF. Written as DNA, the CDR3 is TGTGCCAGCAGCCAAGATCTCGATCAGCCCCAGCATTTT.

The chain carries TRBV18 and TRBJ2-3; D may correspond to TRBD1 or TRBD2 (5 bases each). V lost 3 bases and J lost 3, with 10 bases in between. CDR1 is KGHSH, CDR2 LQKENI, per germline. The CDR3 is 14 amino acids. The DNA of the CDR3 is TGTGCCAGCTCACCCCCAGGGAGTACAGATACGCAGTATTTT. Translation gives CASSPPGSTDTQYF.

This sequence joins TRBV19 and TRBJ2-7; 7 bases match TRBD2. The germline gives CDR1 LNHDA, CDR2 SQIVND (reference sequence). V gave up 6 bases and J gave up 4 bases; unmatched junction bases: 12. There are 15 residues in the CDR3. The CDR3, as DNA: TGTGCCAGTAGGCGAGCGGGGCCGAAGGAATACGAGCAGTACTTC. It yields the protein CASRRAGPKEYEQYF. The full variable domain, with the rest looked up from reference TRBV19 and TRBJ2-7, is DGGITQSPKYLFRKEGQNVTLSCEQNLNHDAMYWYRQDPGQGLRLIYYSQIVNDFQKGDIAEGYSVSREKKESFPLTVTSAQKNPTAFYLCASRRAGPKEYEQYFGPGTRLTVT.

The CDR3 loop reads CASSLARTASTDTQYF. As DNA, the CDR3 is TGCGCCAGCAGCTTGGCCAGGACCGCTAGCACAGATACGCAGTATTTT. J is TRBJ2-3 and V is TRBV5-1, with D hard to call. The CDR3 runs to 16 residues. The V gene lost 0 bases and the J gene lost 0 bases, with 11 bases spanning the gap. Germline V CDR1 and CDR2: SGHRS, YFSETQ.

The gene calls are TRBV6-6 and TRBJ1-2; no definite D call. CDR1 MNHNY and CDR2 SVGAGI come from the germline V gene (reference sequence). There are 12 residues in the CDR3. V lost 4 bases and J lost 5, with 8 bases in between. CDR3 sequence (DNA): TGTGCCAGCAGTTTCCTTGGGTATGGCTACACCTTC. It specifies CASSFLGYGYTF.

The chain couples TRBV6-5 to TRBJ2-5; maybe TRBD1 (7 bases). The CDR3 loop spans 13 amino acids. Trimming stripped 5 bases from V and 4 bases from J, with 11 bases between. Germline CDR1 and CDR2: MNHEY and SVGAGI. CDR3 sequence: CASSRGRGETQYF. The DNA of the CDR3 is TGTGCCAGCAGTAGGGGGCGGGGAGAGACCCAGTACTTC.

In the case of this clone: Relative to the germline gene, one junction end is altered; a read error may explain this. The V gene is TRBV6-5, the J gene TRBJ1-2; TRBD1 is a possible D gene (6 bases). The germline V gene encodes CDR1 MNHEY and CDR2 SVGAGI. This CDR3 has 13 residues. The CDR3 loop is CVSSYRVNYGYIF. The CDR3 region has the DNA TGTGTTAGCAGTTACAGGGTTAACTATGGCTACATCTTC.

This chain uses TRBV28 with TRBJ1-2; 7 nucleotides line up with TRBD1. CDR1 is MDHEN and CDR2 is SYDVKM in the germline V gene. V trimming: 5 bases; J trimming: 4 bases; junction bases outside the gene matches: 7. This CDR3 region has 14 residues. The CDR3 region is CASSHPRGGYGYTF. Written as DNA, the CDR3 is TGTGCCAGCAGTCACCCCAGGGGGGGCTATGGCTACACCTTC.

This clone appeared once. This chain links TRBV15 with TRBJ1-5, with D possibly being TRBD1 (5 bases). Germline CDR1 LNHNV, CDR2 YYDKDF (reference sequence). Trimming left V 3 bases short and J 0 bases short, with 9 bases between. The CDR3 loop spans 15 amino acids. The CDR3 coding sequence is TGTGCCACCAGCAGTGGCGGGGGTAGCAATCAGCCCCAGCATTTT. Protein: CATSSGGGSNQPQHF. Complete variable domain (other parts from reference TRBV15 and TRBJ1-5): DAMVIQNPRYQVTQFGKPVTLSCSQTLNHNVMYWYQQKSSQAPKLLFHYYDKDFNNEADTPDNFQSRRPNTSFCFLDIRSPGLGDTAMYLCATSSGGGSNQPQHFGDGTRLSIL.

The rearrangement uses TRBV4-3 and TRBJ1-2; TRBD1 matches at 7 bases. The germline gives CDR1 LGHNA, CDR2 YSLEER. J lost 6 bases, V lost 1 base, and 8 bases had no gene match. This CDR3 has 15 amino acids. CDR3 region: CASSQVDRVFHGYTF. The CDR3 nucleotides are TGCGCCAGCAGCCAAGTCGACAGGGTGTTCCATGGCTACACCTTC.

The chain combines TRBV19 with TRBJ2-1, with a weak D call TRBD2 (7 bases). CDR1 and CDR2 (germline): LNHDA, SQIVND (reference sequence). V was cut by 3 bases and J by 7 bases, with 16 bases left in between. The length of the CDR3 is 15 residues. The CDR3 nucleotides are TGTGCCAGTAGTATCAGGTGGGGGGGCGAGAATGAGCAGTTCTTC. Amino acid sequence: CASSIRWGGENEQFF.

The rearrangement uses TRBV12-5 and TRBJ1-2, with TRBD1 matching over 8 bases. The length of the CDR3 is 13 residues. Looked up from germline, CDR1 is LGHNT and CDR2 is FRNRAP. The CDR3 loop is CASAAGGNYGYTF. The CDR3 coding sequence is TGTGCATCGGCGGCAGGGGGCAACTATGGCTACACCTTC.

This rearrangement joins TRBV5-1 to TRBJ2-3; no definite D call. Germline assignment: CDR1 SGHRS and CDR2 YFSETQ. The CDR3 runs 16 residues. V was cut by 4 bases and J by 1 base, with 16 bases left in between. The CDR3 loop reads CASSVQSGRRTDTQYF. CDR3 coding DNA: TGCGCCAGCAGCGTCCAGTCAGGAAGGCGCACAGATACGCAGTATTTT.

CDR3: CASSLSNSGANVLTF. DNA of the CDR3: TGTGCCAGCAGCTTATCGAACTCTGGGGCCAACGTCCTGACTTTC. The chain uses TRBV7-3 and TRBJ2-6, with D unresolved. V was trimmed by 2 bases and J by 0 bases, leaving 5 bases between them. The CDR3 contains 15 residues. Looked up from germline, CDR1 is SGHTA and CDR2 is FQGTGA.

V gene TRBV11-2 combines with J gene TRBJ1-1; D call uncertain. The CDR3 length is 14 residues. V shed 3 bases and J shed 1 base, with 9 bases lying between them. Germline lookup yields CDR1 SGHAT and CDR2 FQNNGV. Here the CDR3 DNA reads TGTGCCAGCAGCTTGTCCGACGAGAACACTGAAGCTTTCTTT. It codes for CASSLSDENTEAFF.

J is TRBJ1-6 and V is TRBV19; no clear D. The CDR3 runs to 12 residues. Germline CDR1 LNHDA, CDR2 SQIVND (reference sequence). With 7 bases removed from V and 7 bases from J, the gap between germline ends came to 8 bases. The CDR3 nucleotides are TGTGCCAGTACCACGGGGAATTCACCCCTCCACTTT. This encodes CASTTGNSPLHF.